This T cell receptor (beta chain) was identified during a study of T-cell memory formation after mild COVID-19. V gave up 4 bases and J gave up 12 bases, with 13 bases separating them. The V gene's germline CDR1 is SGHTA and CDR2 FQGNSA. This CDR3 is 13 amino acids long. This clonotype was observed a few times. TCRdb reprocessed the 5' RACE reads via MiXCR and lists one record per CDR3 protein. The sample consists of over 500,000 distinct CDR3 sequences, approximately 15% of them appearing once. The receptor's source is an adult woman who had mild COVID-19 (a few samples of this study predate the infection). Cell type and time point are not known. Sequencing was carried out using PBMCs or a T cell subset sorted from them (not recorded which). The genes are TRBV7-2 and TRBJ1-6; TRBD1 is a possible D gene (5 bases). The chain's CDR3 is CASSSSRDLPLHF. The CDR3 DNA follows: TGTGCCAGCAGCTCATCCAGGGATTTACCCCTCCACTTT.